The clone carrying this T cell receptor beta chain appeared a few times. This entry comes from a study of T-cell memory formation after mild COVID-19. TCRdb redid the calling of the 5' RACE reads with MiXCR, one entry per CDR3 protein. The table records about 290,000 distinct CDR3 sequences, about 15% of them present only once. The CDR3 contains 14 residues. Germline values: CDR1 SEHNR, CDR2 FQNEAQ (reference sequence). The V gene lost 5 bases and the J gene lost 2 bases, with 11 bases spanning the gap. J is TRBJ2-3 and V is TRBV7-9, with D hard to call. The specimen was PBMCs or a T cell subset sorted from them (not recorded which). The receptor was isolated from a man aged 18 to 30 who had mild COVID-19 (a few samples of this study predate the infection). Cell type and time point are not known. CDR3 amino acids: CASSPRALTDTQYF. In nucleotides, the CDR3 is TGTGCCAGCAGCCCCCGGGCCCTCACAGATACGCAGTATTTT.